This T cell receptor beta chain came from a study of breast tumors, draining lymph nodes, adjacent tissues. TCRdb re-called the multiplex PCR reads with MiXCR, one entry per CDR3 protein. The sample lists roughly 260,000 distinct CDR3 sequences; roughly 31% were seen once. This clonotype was seen ten or more times. Samples came from axillary lymph nodes draining the breast cancer. The V gene end was trimmed by 9 bases and the J gene end by 1 base; junction bases not matched to a gene: 9. Germline V lookup: CDR1 SGHTA, CDR2 FQGNSA. The CDR3 sequence is 14 residues long. The sequence was obtained from a female donor with breast cancer. Some clones in this sample may be carry-over from other donors' samples. V gene TRBV7-2 combines with J gene TRBJ2-7, with 7 bases fitting TRBD2. Sample: axillary lymph node tissue. The CDR3 DNA follows: TGTGCCAGTTCCCTAGCGGCTGGATCCTACGAGCAGTACTTC. Translated: CASSLAAGSYEQYF.